This T cell receptor beta chain was sequenced in a study of cytomegalovirus exposure and HLA in healthy donors. CDR1 and CDR2 (germline): MGHRA, YSYEKL. J was trimmed by 4 bases and V by 3 bases; bases with no gene match: 15. The CDR3 contains 18 residues. Study conclusions and caveats: It was 150 to 200 TCR beta chains that were listed as cytomegalovirus-associated. In a later analysis, compared with equally common non-associated chains, HLA-associated beta chains were more expanded. A previous analysis found most TCR beta V segments productive roughly 87% or roughly 30% of the time.

To note about this clone: Its antigen remains unknown.

Primers: 60 Vbeta forward and 13 Jbeta reverse. Produced via immunoSEQ multiplex PCR; TCRdb's table is partial and in-frame only. This table holds approximately 40,000 clones. Sequenced: PBMCs. The chain recombines TRBV4-1 with TRBJ2-5, with 9 positions matching TRBD1. The TCR was taken from a woman in her thirties in good health and CMV-seronegative. The DNA of the CDR3 is TGCGCCAGCAGCCAGGAGGGACAGGGTCCCCCACTAATAGAGACCCAGTACTTC. Protein product: CASSQEGQGPPLIETQYF.